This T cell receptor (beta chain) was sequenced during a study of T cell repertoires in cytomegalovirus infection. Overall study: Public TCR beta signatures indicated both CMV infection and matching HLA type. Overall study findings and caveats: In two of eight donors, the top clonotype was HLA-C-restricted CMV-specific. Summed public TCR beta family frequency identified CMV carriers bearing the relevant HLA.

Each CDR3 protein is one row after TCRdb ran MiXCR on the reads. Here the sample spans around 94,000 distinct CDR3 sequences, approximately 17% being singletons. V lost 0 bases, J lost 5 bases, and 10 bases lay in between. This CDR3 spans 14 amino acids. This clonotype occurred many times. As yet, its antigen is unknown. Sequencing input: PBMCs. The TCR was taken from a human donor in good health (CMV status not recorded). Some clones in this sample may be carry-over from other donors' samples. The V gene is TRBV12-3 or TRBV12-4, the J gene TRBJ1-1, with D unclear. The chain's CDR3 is CASSLARDRTEAFF. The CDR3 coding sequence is TGTGCCAGCAGTTTAGCCCGGGATCGAACTGAAGCTTTCTTT.